Shown below are 8 T cell receptor beta chains from a single sample sequenced in a study of CD4 T cells in relation to SARS-CoV-2 and coronaviruses. Profiled with immunoSEQ multiplex PCR; TCRdb holds only in-frame clones, not every one. The sample comprises roughly 68,000 clones, 80% to 95% of which are singletons, and 0.2% to 0.25% rests with the top ten. CD4+ T cells from unexposed donors were obtained before the COVID-19 pandemic (2011-2018). Sequencing was done on a sample of naive CD4+ T cells from PBMCs. The subset is: naive CD4+ T cells isolated by negative enrichment. The receptors here all came from a human donor in good health.

This rearrangement joins TRBV6-6 to TRBJ2-7; the match to TRBD2 covers 8 bases. Per germline, CDR1 MNHNY and CDR2 SVGAGI (reference sequence). The V gene end was trimmed by 6 bases and the J gene end by 3 bases; junction bases not matched to a gene: 7. The CDR3 is 14 residues long. As DNA, the CDR3 is TGTGCCAGCAGGATAAAGCGGGAGCTCTACGAGCAGTACTTC. Amino acid sequence: CASRIKRELYEQYF.

J is TRBJ2-1 and V is TRBV24-1, with a weak D call TRBD2 (7 bases). The CDR3 consists of 16 residues. V was shortened by 6 bases and J by 5 bases, with 19 bases between the two germline ends. CDR1 and CDR2 from the germline V gene are KGHDR and SFDVKD. The CDR3 nucleotides read TGTGCCACCAGTAGCGTTATGGGGGGGGCTCACAATGAGCAGTTCTTC. Protein sequence: CATSSVMGGAHNEQFF.

The chain recombines TRBV4-3 with TRBJ1-1; D gene unclear. The CDR3 has 14 amino acids. The germline V gene encodes CDR1 LGHNA and CDR2 YSLEER. The ends were cut back, 0 bases at V and 5 bases at J, with 10 bases in the middle. CDR3 DNA: TGCGCCAGCAGCCAAGAGGGAAGAGGGACTGAAGCTTTCTTT. Amino acids: CASSQEGRGTEAFF.

The chain has TRBV5-1 and TRBJ2-2; 8 positions match TRBD1. J lost 0 bases, V lost 4 bases, and 5 bases had no gene match. The CDR3 consists of 16 residues. The germline V gene has CDR1 SGHRS and CDR2 YFSETQ. CDR3 amino acids: CASSIPGQANTGELFF. CDR3 in DNA: TGCGCCAGCAGCATACCGGGACAGGCGAACACCGGGGAGCTGTTTTTT.

V usage is TRBV2 and J usage is TRBJ1-2; D possibly corresponds to TRBD1 (5 bases). Germline V gives CDR1 SNHLY, CDR2 FYNNEI. Trimming cost V 2 bases and J 4 bases, with 14 bases left between them. This CDR3 is 15 amino acids long. This CDR3 is CASSEIGGFGYGYTF. The CDR3 nucleotides are TGTGCCAGCAGTGAAATTGGGGGGTTTGGCTATGGCTACACCTTC.

This sequence joins TRBV5-3 and TRBJ1-2; D unresolved. TRBV5-3 is labeled an ORF, and its function is uncertain. The V end lost 1 base, the J end lost 2 bases, and 12 bases lay between the germline ends. This CDR3 region has 15 residues. CDR3 amino acids: CARSLIPDPNYGYTF. CDR3 bases: TGTGCCAGAAGCTTGATCCCGGACCCCAACTATGGCTACACCTTC.

J is TRBJ1-5 and V is TRBV30; D gene uncertain. Germline V gives CDR1 GTSNPN, CDR2 SVGIG (reference sequence). The CDR3 has 13 amino acids. Between the trimmed V and J ends, which lost 0 bases and 9 bases, there was a span of 12 bases. For the CDR3, the DNA is TGTGCCTGGAGTGTACAAGTTGTGTCGCCCCAGCATTTT. Residues: CAWSVQVVSPQHF.

The chain has TRBV7-9 and TRBJ1-1; no definite D call. The CDR3 length is 13 residues. Trimming cost V 5 bases and J 1 base, with 8 bases left between them. Germline CDR1 and CDR2: SEHNR and FQNEAQ (reference sequence). In nucleotides, the CDR3 is TGTGCCAGCAGCCAGGAACCGAACACTGAAGCTTTCTTT. Amino acid sequence: CASSQEPNTEAFF.